The rows below give T cell receptor beta chains drawn from one sample of a study of cytomegalovirus exposure and HLA in healthy donors. Libraries were prepared by immunoSEQ multiplex PCR; TCRdb keeps only in-frame clonotypes and omits some of them. The data hold about 200,000 clones, with 79% observed a single time. Sequencing used PBMCs. The source is a woman aged 30 to 39 in good health and CMV-seropositive. Both conserved end residues are part of each CDR3. A D gene is named only where the DNA matches it firmly. Clone size is given for some rows only: seen once, a few or many times, or a class if the clone is expanded.

TRBV7-2	NA	TRBJ1-1	NA	TGTGCCAGCAGCTTAGACGCATTTGACAGATTGAACACTGAAGCTTTCTTT	CASSLDAFDRLNTEAFF
TRBV6-6	NA	TRBJ1-6	NA	TGTGCCAGCAGTTACGTACAGGATTATAATTCACCCCTCCACTTT	CASSYVQDYNSPLHF
TRBV11-3	NA	TRBJ2-2	TRBD2	TGTGCCAGCAGCTTAGCCCGCGGGGCGGGAGATGTCACCGGGGAGCTGTTTTTT	CASSLARGAGDVTGELFF
TRBV7-6	NA	TRBJ1-4	TRBD1	TGTGCCAGCAGCTATGAAGACAGGGTAGGAGAAAAACTGTTTTTT	CASSYEDRVGEKLFF
TRBV4-1	NA	TRBJ1-5	NA	TGCGCCAGCAGCCAAGTTTCGGGGTTTGATCAGCCCCAGCATTTT	CASSQVSGFDQPQHF
TRBV7-8	NA	TRBJ2-7	NA	TGTGCCAGCAGCGCAAACAGGGTGAGTGACGAGCAGTACTTC	CASSANRVSDEQYF
TRBV7-9	NA	TRBJ1-3	NA	TGTGCCAGCAGCTCCCAGGGCTCTGGAAACACCATATATTTT	CASSSQGSGNTIYF
TRBV10-3	NA	TRBJ2-2	NA	TGTGCCATCACGGAGAGAGAGCCCTCCACCGGGGAGCTGTTTTTT	CAITEREPSTGELFF
TRBV6-5	few	TRBJ1-5	NA	TGTGCCAGCAGTTACAAAGGGGAGGGCAATCAGCCCCAGCATTTT	CASSYKGEGNQPQHF
TRBV7-9	few	TRBJ2-7	TRBD1	TGTGCCAGCAGCGTCGAAAGGACAGGGGACTACGAGCAGTACTTC	CASSVERTGDYEQYF
TRBV4-2	NA	TRBJ2-3	NA	TGTGCCAGCAGCCAAGAGCACAGGGGCACAGATACGCAGTATTTT	CASSQEHRGTDTQYF
TRBV6-5	NA	TRBJ2-7	NA	TGTGCCAGCAGTAACGGGTACGAGCAGTACTTC	CASSNGYEQYF
TRBV16	NA	TRBJ1-2	TRBD1	TGTGCCAGCAGCCAATTTCGGACAGGGGAGTATGGCTACACCTTC	CASSQFRTGEYGYTF